The clone carrying this T cell receptor (beta chain) was observed at least ten times. The source of the sample is a study of metastatic and nonmetastatic thyroid tumors. TCRdb reprocessed the PCR reads via MiXCR. The data hold some 25,000 clones, with around a fifth observed a single time. There were no patients who had received any treatment before thyroid surgery. The material sequenced was blood. The source of this sequence is a male donor with papillary thyroid cancer or a benign thyroid nodule (not recorded which). Some clones in this sample may be carry-over from other donors' samples.

CDR3 amino acids: CASSLSGGVSTDTQYF. DNA of the CDR3: TGCGCCAGCAGCTTAAGCGGGGGTGTGAGCACAGATACGCAGTATTTT. The V gene is TRBV5-1, the J gene TRBJ2-3, with TRBD2 identical over 8 bases. The junction had 5 bases not matched to a gene; V was cut back by 2 bases and J by 0 bases. The CDR3 covers 16 residues. Germline loops: CDR1 SGHRS, CDR2 YFSETQ. Full variable domain (rest looked up from reference TRBV5-1 and TRBJ2-3): KAGVTQTPRYLIKTRGQQVTLSCSPISGHRSVSWYQQTPGQGLQFLFEYFSETQRNKGNFPGRFSGRQFSNSRSEMNVSTLELGDSALYLCASSLSGGVSTDTQYFGPGTRLTVL.